The rows below give T cell receptor beta chains drawn from one sample of a study of blood T cells in healthy people across ages. TCRdb passed the 5' RACE reads through MiXCR, listing each CDR3 protein once. The sample lists some 700,000 distinct CDR3 sequences; about a fifth were seen once. The source material was blood. These receptors originate from a man aged 65 to 85 in good health. Each CDR3 is given with its conserved first and last residue. A D gene is named only where the DNA matches it firmly. Size tells how often a clone was seen (once, few, many) or the class of an expanded clone, and some rows leave it out.

J	D	V	size	length	DNA	CDR3
TRBJ2-1	TRBD1	TRBV7-2	few	13	TGTGCCAGCAGGGACAGGGACTACAATGAGCAGTTCTTC	CASRDRDYNEQFF
TRBJ2-3	NA	TRBV6-1	NA	14	TGTGCCAGCAGTGAAGGGACAGTCCGTAATACGCAGTATTTT	CASSEGTVRNTQYF
TRBJ2-4	TRBD1	TRBV20-1	few	16	TGCAGTGCGACCCAGAGGGACAGGCGGGCCAAAAACATTCAGTACTTC	CSATQRDRRAKNIQYF
TRBJ2-4	TRBD1	TRBV12-3/TRBV12-4	few	12	TGTGCCAGCAGTCGACAGGGGACCATTCAGTACTTC	CASSRQGTIQYF
TRBJ1-1	TRBD1	TRBV5-6	few	14	TGTGCCAGCAGCCGGACAGGTCGGAACACTGAAGCTTTCTTT	CASSRTGRNTEAFF
TRBJ2-1	NA	TRBV6-5	many	11	TGTGCCAGCAGATGGGGCAATGAGCAGTTCTTC	CASRWGNEQFF
TRBJ1-1	NA	TRBV3-1	NA	13	TGTGTCAGCAGCCAAGGTGGGCACACTGAAGCTTTCTTT	CVSSQGGHTEAFF
TRBJ2-3	TRBD2	TRBV20-1	NA	15	TGCAGTGCTAGGAGGACTAGCGTATATACAGATACGCAGTATTTT	CSARRTSVYTDTQYF
TRBJ2-3	TRBD2	TRBV12-3/TRBV12-4	few	15	TGTGCCAGCAGATTAAGCGGGAGTCGTGGAGATACGCAGTATTTT	CASRLSGSRGDTQYF
TRBJ1-1	NA	TRBV12-3/TRBV12-4	few	14	TGTGCCAGCAGGGCCCAGGTAGGAGCCACTGAAGCTTTCTTT	CASRAQVGATEAFF
TRBJ1-5	TRBD1	TRBV4-2	many	15	TGTGCCAGCAGCCAGAGGACAGGAGGCAATCAGCCCCAGCATTTT	CASSQRTGGNQPQHF
TRBJ2-5	TRBD1	TRBV4-1	NA	18	TGCGCCAGCAGCCAAGAAGGAAGGACAGGGAGTTTTCAAGAGACCCAGTACTTC	CASSQEGRTGSFQETQYF
TRBJ1-5	NA	TRBV19	few	14	TGTGCCAGTAGTATTGTGGGACGCAATCAGCCCCAGCATTTT	CASSIVGRNQPQHF
TRBJ2-5	NA	TRBV10-2	NA	13	TGCGCCAGCAGTGTAGGGGTTCGAGAGACCCAGTACTTC	CASSVGVRETQYF
TRBJ1-1	TRBD1	TRBV3-1	few	16	TGTGCCAGCAGTCTCACAGGGGGTTTCTTAAACACTGAAGCTTTCTTT	CASSLTGGFLNTEAFF
TRBJ2-7	NA	TRBV5-5	few	12	TGTGCCAGCAGCTTGGACATCGACGAGCAGTACTTC	CASSLDIDEQYF
TRBJ2-3	NA	TRBV14	NA	14	TGTGCCAGCAGCCCGGGACTTAATTCAGATACGCAGTATTTT	CASSPGLNSDTQYF
TRBJ2-1	TRBD2	TRBV3-1	few	16	TGTGCCAGCAGCCAAGGTTGGACTAGCGGCTACAATGAGCAGTTCTTC	CASSQGWTSGYNEQFF
TRBJ1-2	TRBD1	TRBV5-1	few	21	TGCGCCAGCAGCCTCAAACCGGGACAGGGATTAAGAGATGTCGCCGACTATGGCTACACCTTC	CASSLKPGQGLRDVADYGYTF
TRBJ2-3	TRBD1	TRBV15	few	18	TGTGCCACCAGCAGAAACCCTGGGACAGGGACGGGCACAGATACGCAGTATTTT	CATSRNPGTGTGTDTQYF
TRBJ1-2	NA	TRBV12-3/TRBV12-4	many	15	TGTGCCAGCAGTTTCTCGGGGGGCGGTTACTATGGCTACACCTTC	CASSFSGGGYYGYTF
TRBJ1-1	TRBD1	TRBV7-2	NA	18	TGTGCCAGCAGCCAAACTCCGGGACAGGGTTCGATGAACACTGAAGCTTTCTTT	CASSQTPGQGSMNTEAFF
TRBJ1-5	NA	TRBV29-1	NA	12	NA	CSVGGGSAPRHF
TRBJ1-2	NA	TRBV20-1	few	11	TGCAGTGCTTCGGATTATTATGGCTACACCTTC	CSASDYYGYTF
TRBJ1-2	NA	TRBV12-3/TRBV12-4	few	15	TGTGCCAGCAGTTTAGACAAGCCGGGAAGCTATGGCTACACCTTC	CASSLDKPGSYGYTF
TRBJ2-7	TRBD2	TRBV6-1	NA	16	TGTGCCAGCAGATCTGCGATGGGGGGGAGACCCTACGAGCAGTACTTC	CASRSAMGGRPYEQYF
TRBJ2-3	TRBD1	TRBV6-1	NA	16	TGTGCCAGCAGTGAATGGACAGGGGGCCGGACAGATACGCAGTATTTT	CASSEWTGGRTDTQYF
TRBJ2-7	NA	TRBV6-1	few	16	TGTGTCAGCAGGAAGGGGCGGACAGAGAATACCTACGAGCAGTACTTC	CVSRKGRTENTYEQYF
TRBJ2-3	TRBD1	TRBV24-1	few	15	TGTGCCACCAGATCTGACAGGGTTGGTTCGGATACGCAGTATTTT	CATRSDRVGSDTQYF
TRBJ2-6	TRBD1	TRBV27	NA	20	TGTGCCAGCAGTTTGGGACCGACCGGGACAGGGTATACGGGGGCCAACGTCCTGACTTTC	CASSLGPTGTGYTGANVLTF
TRBJ2-7	NA	TRBV3-1	few	14	TGTGCCAGCAGCCAAGGGCGGGACCGCTACGAGCAGTACTTC	CASSQGRDRYEQYF
TRBJ2-3	TRBD2	TRBV20-1	few	17	TGCAGTGCTAGCCCCGGACTAGCGGGGGGGTTTGCAGATACGCAGTATTTT	CSASPGLAGGFADTQYF
TRBJ2-1	TRBD2	TRBV7-6	few	16	TGTGCCAGCAGCTTAGTGTTGCTAGCGGGGTACAATGAGCAGTTCTTC	CASSLVLLAGYNEQFF
TRBJ2-1	NA	TRBV30	few	15	TGTGCCTGGAGGGGGTTAGCGGTTGTTGCAAATGAGCAGTTCTTC	CAWRGLAVVANEQFF
TRBJ2-7	NA	TRBV20-1	NA	12	TGCAGTGCTAGTGACAGCCCCTACGAGCAGTACTTC	CSASDSPYEQYF
TRBJ2-5	NA	TRBV13	NA	14	TGTGCCAGCAGCTTAGGAGACAGACAAGAGACCCAGTGCTTC	CASSLGDRQETQCF